These 13 T cell receptor delta chains came from one sample sequenced in a study of γδ T cells in repeated Plasmodium falciparum infection. TCRdb reanalysed the multiplex PCR reads with CATT. The data show 75,000 to 95,000 delta-chain clones, 0.9% to 1% seen once. Bulk repertoires came from Vgamma9/Vdelta2+ or Vdelta2-negative gammadelta T cells flow-sorted from PBMC. The sample consisted of gamma-delta T cells from blood. All receptors come from a pool of human donors (malaria-infected and uninfected, not separated).

Concerning this clone itself: The mismatch at residue 5 between this DNA's translation and the TCRdb protein of a much larger clone likely reflects a read error; the protein shown is translated from the DNA. This rearrangement joins TRDV1 to TRDJ1, with unresolved D. TCRdb does not report a J gene; here it was assigned by matching the DNA to germline references. This CDR3 has 19 amino acids. CDR1 and CDR2 (germline): TSWWSYY, QGS. The CDR3 DNA reads TGTGCTCTTGGGAAACTAGTTGGTATTGGGCGGAAACAAGCCGATAAACTCATCTTT. This gives the protein CALGKLVGIGRKQADKLIF.

As regards this clone: A far larger clone differs by one base, so this is likely a read error. The sample has other DNA sequences that encode this CDR3 too. The chain has TRDV1 and TRDJ2, with 9 bases aligning to TRDD3. The J gene, left out of TCRdb, was set here by checking the DNA against germline. CDR3 length: 24 amino acids. V dropped 3 bases and J dropped 3; count of bases not matched to a gene: 29. CDR1 TSWWSYY and CDR2 QGS come from the germline V gene. CDR3 region: CALGDLPPGTRVEKMGDMTAQLFF. The CDR3 DNA follows: TGTGCTCTTGGGGACCTCCCCCCTGGCACTAGAGTGGAAAAAATGGGGGATATGACAGCACAACTCTTCTTT.

The sample holds many counts of this clone. The CDR3 here is CALGELNTGGYGYTDKLIF. The CDR3, as DNA: TGTGCTCTTGGGGAACTCAACACTGGGGGATACGGGTACACCGATAAACTCATCTTT. The genes are TRDV1 and TRDJ1; 13 bases agree with TRDD3. In germline, CDR1 is TSWWSYY, CDR2 QGS. CDR3 length: 19 amino acids. V lost 0 bases, J lost 0 bases, and 7 bases stayed unmatched.

To note about this clone: The TCRdb protein, from a much larger clone, departs from this DNA's translation at residue 3, likely by read error; the protein shown derives from the DNA. This chain joins TRDV1 and TRDJ2; 7 bases fit TRDD3. The CDR3 has 19 residues. Germline CDR1 is TSWWSYY and CDR2 is QGS. CDR3 region: CAPGEPLKTTWGYSAQLFF. The CDR3 DNA follows: TGTGCTCCTGGGGAACCTCTTAAAACGACCTGGGGGTACAGCGCACAACTCTTCTTT.

There are many counts of this clone. TCRdb's listed protein matches a much larger clone and diverges from this DNA's translation at residue 9, likely through a read error; the protein shown comes from the DNA. The chain combines TRDV2 with TRDJ1, with 9 bases aligning to TRDD3. The V segment lost 2 bases and the J segment 2 bases; nucleotides outside the gene matches: 8. The CDR3 is made up of 16 amino acids. Germline V lookup: CDR1 GEAIGNYY, CDR2 EKD. The CDR3 spells CACDNLGDDMTDKLIF. The CDR3, as DNA: TGTGCCTGTGACAACCTGGGGGATGATATGACCGATAAACTCATCTTT.

As concerns this clone: TCRdb's entry gives the protein of a much larger clone, which mismatches this DNA's translation at residue 6, likely from a read error; the protein reported here is translated from the DNA. V is TRDV1 and J is TRDJ1, with D perhaps TRDD3 (5 bases). The J gene, absent from TCRdb, was called here by matching the DNA to germline. Trimming shortened V by 2 bases and J by 5 bases, and 21 bases separated the two germline ends. Germline CDR1 reads TSWWSYY; CDR2 reads QGS. The CDR3 has 17 residues. CDR3 loop: CALGECLFSRGEDKLIF. CDR3 nucleotide sequence: TGTGCTCTTGGGGAATGCCTCTTCTCCCGGGGAGAAGATAAACTCATCTTT.

This clone showed up just a few times. A much bigger clone sits one base away, suggesting this may be a read error. Other nucleotide sequences from this sample produce the same CDR3. The rearrangement joins TRDV2 to TRDJ3, with 12 bases matching TRDD3. TCRdb records no J gene; here it was assigned by comparing the DNA to germline. The V gene's germline CDR1 is GEAIGNYY and CDR2 EKD. J lost 0 bases, V lost 2 bases, and 7 bases had no gene match. The CDR3 has 20 amino acids. This CDR3 is CACDKVLGDTHSWDTRQMFF. CDR3 in DNA: TGTGCCTGTGACAAGGTCCTGGGGGATACGCACTCCTGGGACACCCGACAGATGTTTTTC.

This clone occurred a few times. This likely stems from a read error, as it lies one base from a far larger clone. The same CDR3 also results from other DNA sequences found in this sample. For the V gene the call is TRDV1; the J gene has no call; no DNA check was done on the table's D call, TRDD3. This CDR3 has 18 residues. CDR1 and CDR2 from the germline V gene are TSWWSYY and QGS. CDR3 residues: CALWEPGLLGDKTDKLIF. The CDR3 region has the DNA TGTGCTCTTTGGGAACCCGGCTTACTGGGGGATAAAACCGATAAGCTCATCTTT.

This clone has at least ten counts. The chain combines TRDV1 with TRDJ1; D remains unclear. CDR3 size: 15 residues. Germline CDR1 reads TSWWSYY; CDR2 reads QGS. Trimming cost V 5 bases and J 0 bases, with 13 bases left between them. DNA for the CDR3: TGTGCTCTTGGGATTCCGCACCGCCACACCGATAAACTCATCTTT. Translated: CALGIPHRHTDKLIF.

About this clone itself: The translation of this DNA and the TCRdb protein of a much larger clone differ at residue 20, probably owing to a read error; the protein shown here is translated from the DNA. This chain uses TRDV1 with TRDJ1, with 12 bases that match TRDD3. The J gene was not available in TCRdb and was assigned here by matching the DNA to germline segments. With V trimmed by 2 bases and J by 0 bases, 34 bases remained unmatched. This CDR3 is built from 27 residues. The germline V gene has CDR1 TSWWSYY and CDR2 QGS. CDR3: CALGEIWGASYPQYWGIHRYDTDKLIF. In DNA form, the CDR3 reads TGTGCTCTTGGGGAAATTTGGGGTGCGTCCTACCCCCAGTACTGGGGGATACATCGTTATGACACCGATAAACTCATCTTT.

Details on this clone: This DNA's translation differs at residue 25 from TCRdb's protein, which comes from a much larger clone; a read error is likely, and the protein shown is translated from the DNA. V is TRDV1 and J is TRDJ1; 9 bases line up with TRDD3. Germline CDR1 TSWWSYY, CDR2 QGS. The CDR3 sequence is 26 residues long. CDR3 protein: CALGGIRCIAAPNAGGDLPGDTELTF. DNA for the CDR3: TGTGCTCTTGGGGGGATTAGGTGCATAGCTGCACCAAATGCCGGGGGCGATTTACCTGGGGATACGGAACTCACCTTT.

In this sample, this clone turned up many times. This same CDR3 is encoded by further DNA sequences in the sample. The chain has TRDV2 and TRDJ1; 8 bases line up with TRDD3. The V and J ends lost 0 bases and 4 bases, in that order; junction bases with no gene match: 9. Looked up from germline, CDR1 is GEAIGNYY and CDR2 is EKD. The CDR3 spans 16 residues. The CDR3 nucleotides read TGTGCCTGTGACACCGCTACTGGGGGCTCTCTCGATAAACTCATCTTT. It translates to CACDTATGGSLDKLIF.

About this clone: A read error likely explains why the TCRdb protein, taken from a much larger clone, differs from this DNA's translation at residue 16; the protein shown is translated from the DNA. The rearrangement joins TRDV1 to TRDJ3; TRDD3 might be the D (5 bases). As TCRdb names no J gene, one was assigned here on the basis of a DNA match to germline. The germline CDR1 and CDR2 sequences are TSWWSYY and QGS. The CDR3 runs to 19 residues. CDR3 DNA sequence: TGTGCTCTTGGGTCGCTAAGGAAACTTTCGACCTGGGACACCCGAAAGATGTTTTTC. It codes for CALGSLRKLSTWDTRKMFF.